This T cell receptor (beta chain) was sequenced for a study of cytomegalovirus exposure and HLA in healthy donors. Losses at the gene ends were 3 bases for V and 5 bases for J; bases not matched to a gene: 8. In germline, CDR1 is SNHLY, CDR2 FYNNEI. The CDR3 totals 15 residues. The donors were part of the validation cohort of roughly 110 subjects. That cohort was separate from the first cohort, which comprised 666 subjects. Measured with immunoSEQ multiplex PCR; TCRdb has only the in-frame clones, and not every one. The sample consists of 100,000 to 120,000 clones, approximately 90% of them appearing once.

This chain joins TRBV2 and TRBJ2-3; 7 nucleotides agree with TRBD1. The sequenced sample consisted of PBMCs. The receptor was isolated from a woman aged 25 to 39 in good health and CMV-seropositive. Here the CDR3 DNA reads TGTGCCAGCAGTGAGGGGACAGCAGGTTTAGATACGCAGTATTTT. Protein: CASSEGTAGLDTQYF.